Shown below are 3 T cell receptor beta chains from a single sample sequenced in a study of OX40 agonist ivuxolimab in advanced cancers. Clones were sequenced by immunoSEQ multiplex PCR, and TCRdb holds only the in-frame ones, with some missing. The data contain some 47,000 clones, around 79% of them singletons. The material was CD4+ or CD8+ T cells sorted from blood, obtained in a trial of the OX40 agonist ivuxolimab. These receptors originate from an adult with an advanced solid tumor such as melanoma, head and neck, liver or kidney cancer.

This chain connects TRBV30 to TRBJ1-1; D unresolved. CDR1 is GTSNPN and CDR2 is SVGIG in the germline V gene (reference sequence). The CDR3 contains 13 residues. V lost 0 bases to trimming and J lost 1 base, with 6 bases between them. The CDR3 nucleotides are TGTGCCTGGAGTGTCGGGGAGAACACTGAAGCTTTCTTT. Translated, it gives CAWSVGENTEAFF.

V usage is TRBV4-3 and J usage is TRBJ2-7; 9 bases agree with TRBD1. Germline CDR1 and CDR2: LGHNA and YSLEER. V was clipped by 4 bases and J by 1 base; unmatched bases: 5. This CDR3 is built from 15 residues. For the CDR3, the DNA is TGCGCCAGCAGCCTTTTGACAGGGGGATCCTACGAGCAGTACTTC. Translation gives CASSLLTGGSYEQYF.

This chain connects TRBV18 to TRBJ1-4; D is undetermined. CDR3 size: 15 residues. Per germline, CDR1 KGHSH and CDR2 LQKENI. V was shortened by 3 bases and J by 7 bases, with 15 bases between the two germline ends. The DNA for the CDR3 is TGTGCCAGCTCACCTATGGAGGGCAAGGGTGAAAAACTGTTTTTT. This encodes CASSPMEGKGEKLFF. Complete variable domain (other parts from reference TRBV18 and TRBJ1-4): NAGVMQNPRHLVRRRGQEARLRCSPMKGHSHVYWYRQLPEEGLKFMVYLQKENIIDESGMPKERFSAEFPKEGPSILRIQQVVRGDSAAYFCASSPMEGKGEKLFFGSGTQLSVL.